This paragraph reports one TCR beta chain. Per the original data handling: Amplification of reference gene primers provided the estimated nucleated cell counts. Profiling relied on immunoSEQ multiplex PCR, and the TCRdb table lists in-frame clones only, not all of them. From that table come the V and J calls and clone size; the DNA was used to work out D and trimming. The profile shows 200,000 to 250,000 clones, 80% to 85% of them singletons. These data originate in a study of blood T cell repertoires in COVID-19. On the study more broadly: Italy, Spain and the United States were the sources of the convalescent and acute COVID-19 samples. The analysed material was cDNA or gDNA that came from T cells, B-cell-depleted T cells, or PBMCs.

The receptor's source is a young man with active or convalescent COVID-19. What was sequenced was peripheral blood.

The CDR3 loop reads CASSIGSGAGELFF. CDR3 nucleotide sequence: TGCGCCAGCAGCATCGGGTCGGGAGCCGGGGAGCTGTTTTTT. The chain combines TRBV5-1 with TRBJ2-2; a weak D match, TRBD2 (6 bases). The germline V and J ends were trimmed by 4 bases and 6 bases, with 13 bases remaining between them. The CDR3 extends over 14 amino acids. Germline V gene lookup returns CDR1 SGHRS and CDR2 YFSETQ.